This TCR beta chain is drawn from a study of OX40 agonist ivuxolimab in advanced cancers. For context, the study as a whole: Ivuxolimab was a fully human IgG2 agonistic monoclonal antibody targeting the costimulatory receptor OX40 (CD134). Intravenous ivuxolimab was administered to patients every 2 weeks at six dose levels: 0.01, 0.1, 0.3, 1.5, 3 and 10 mg/kg. Of the approximately 53 patients in dose escalation, about 20 had hepatocellular carcinoma, approximately 15 had melanoma, 9 had renal cell carcinoma and 9 had head and neck cancer. A male proportion of around 81% and a mean age of approximately 58 years, ranging from 23 to 79, were recorded for the dose-escalation cohort. Prior anti-PD-1, anti-PD-L1 or anti-CTLA-4 therapy was permitted, and approximately 40% of dose-escalation patients had received checkpoint inhibitors. Partial responses occurred in three dose-escalation patients, of whom one had hepatocellular carcinoma and two had cutaneous melanoma. Peripheral TCRbeta sequencing aimed to test whether ivuxolimab altered TCR sequence diversity and caused clonal T-cell expansion. The monotherapy dose-escalation portion (N of about 50 patients) of the phase I ivuxolimab trial is reported in the paper.

A note on this clone: Its specific antigen is unknown. Per-base quality was not reported, and no clone a single base away is much larger than it.

The germline V gene provides CDR1 SGHTA and CDR2 FQGNSA. V sheds 6 bases and J sheds 0 bases, leaving 22 bases between their ends. The CDR3 goes from the cysteine to the phenylalanine over 18 residues. Just the 54-base CDR3 DNA is kept, in frame starting at base 1. Genomic DNA was isolated from the sorted cells so that the TCRbeta CDR3 region could be sequenced. The immunoSEQ Assay was used for sequencing of TCRbeta CDR3 regions. The immuneACCESS repertoire file appears here via TCRdb, limited to in-frame rearrangements. These files lack a portion of the clones; in checked studies, under half of the deficit traces to unresolved V genes, and the cause of the others is not known. Recorded for this sample are some 80,000 clones; around nine tenths of them occurred a single time. The ten most abundant clones make up 0.3% to 0.45% of the sample. The trial excluded patients who had a history of autoimmune disease or were on systemic immunosuppression. In every dose cohort, peripheral blood was drawn for TCR sequencing at baseline, cycle 4 day 1, and cycle 7 day 1. The samples were drawn from a first-in-human, open-label, multicenter phase I dose-escalation trial of ivuxolimab. Adults with locally advanced or metastatic melanoma, renal cell, hepatocellular, or head and neck squamous cell carcinoma were enrolled in the trial. Before TCR sequencing, CD4+ T cells and CD8+ T cells were sorted from peripheral blood as separate populations.

General study outcomes and caveats: In partial responders in the 0.1-3.0 mg/kg groups, normalized peripheral clonal expansion was found to be among the lowest, especially among CD8+ T cells. Which antigens the clonally expanded peripheral T cells were specific for was not determined. At doses of 0.1 to 3.0 mg/kg, clonal expansion of both CD4+ and CD8+ T cells in blood was seen between baseline and week 6. After ivuxolimab, expanded clones were on average more numerous among CD8+ T cells than among CD4+ T cells. Low levels of normalized T-cell clonal expansion were also shown by some nonresponding patients.

Source: CD4+ or CD8+ T cells sorted from blood, taken in a trial of the OX40 agonist ivuxolimab. This clonotype was sampled from an adult with an advanced solid tumor such as melanoma, head and neck, liver or kidney cancer. In this chain, TRBV7-2 is recombined with TRBJ2-3; TRBD2 is perhaps the D gene, given 6 matching bases. Here the CDR3 is given as CASRRGTRGLSSTDTQYF. The DNA sequence is given as TGTGCCAGCAGACGTGGGACTCGCGGACTATCTAGCACAGATACGCAGTATTTT.